Listed here are 27 T cell receptor beta chains from one sample, sequenced in a study of T-cell reconstitution after alpha-beta-depleted transplantation in children. As it was prepared, the TCRbeta library received unique molecular identifiers. TCRdb re-called the PCR reads with MiXCR, one entry per CDR3 protein. This table holds over 150,000 distinct CDR3 sequences, more than 6.5% found once. The input for sequencing was PBMCs from the stem cell graft donor, taken from the stem cell graft. The receptors here all came from a human donor who donated a stem cell graft to a child with Wiskott-Aldrich syndrome.

This clonotype was detected many times. J is TRBJ1-1 and V is TRBV20-1; the D gene is possibly TRBD1 (5 bases). V lost 0 bases, J lost 4 bases, and 12 bases lay in between. The CDR3 covers 14 residues. CDR1 is DFQATT, CDR2 SNEGSKA, per germline (reference sequence). The CDR3 DNA is TGCAGTGCTAGAGAAGACCGGGGACCCACTGAAGCTTTCTTT. Encoded protein: CSAREDRGPTEAFF.

This clonotype was recorded at least ten times. The J gene is TRBJ2-4, the V gene TRBV7-2; D gene ambiguous. The germline CDR1 and CDR2 sequences are SGHTA and FQGNSA. Trimming cost V 0 bases and J 3 bases, with 12 bases left between them. This CDR3 spans 16 amino acids. CDR3 DNA sequence: TGTGCCAGCAGCTTAGCGTCGTTGGTTTACAAAAACATTCAGTACTTC. It is translated as CASSLASLVYKNIQYF.

This clonotype was picked up many times. The V gene is TRBV6-4, the J gene TRBJ2-2; 7 nucleotides agree with TRBD1. Germline V gene data show CDR1 as MRHNA and CDR2 as SNTAGT. V lost 6 bases, J lost 6 bases, and 7 bases stayed unmatched. This CDR3 has 14 residues. Written as DNA, the CDR3 is TGTGCCAGCAGGAGACAGGGTGGTGCCGGGGAGCTGTTTTTT. Protein: CASRRQGGAGELFF.

This clonotype was observed a few times. This sequence joins TRBV18 and TRBJ2-7; no definite D call. In germline, CDR1 is KGHSH, CDR2 LQKENI. The ends were cut back, 1 base at V and 5 bases at J, with 15 bases in the middle. The CDR3 is 15 amino acids. CDR3 DNA: TGTGCCAGCTCACCACAAGGGTTGAAGGTGGACGAGCAGTACTTC. Its protein product is CASSPQGLKVDEQYF.

This clonotype showed up many times. This chain links TRBV7-2 with TRBJ2-1; the D is unclear. The CDR3 is made up of 12 amino acids. With 6 bases removed from V and 10 bases from J, the gap between germline ends came to 13 bases. CDR1 and CDR2 from the germline V gene are SGHTA and FQGNSA. The CDR3 loop reads CASSFPHLEQFF. As DNA, the CDR3 is TGTGCCAGCAGTTTTCCCCACCTAGAGCAGTTCTTC.

The chain joins TRBV7-2 to TRBJ2-3; 7 bases are shared with TRBD1. This CDR3 spans 15 amino acids. CDR1 and CDR2 (germline): SGHTA, FQGNSA. V shed 1 base and J 2 bases; nucleotides not matched to a gene: 3. CDR3 amino acids: CASSLGTGFTDTQYF. The CDR3 DNA reads as TGTGCCAGCAGCTTAGGGACAGGATTCACAGATACGCAGTATTTT. The whole variable domain, filled in from reference TRBV7-2 and TRBJ2-3, reads GAGVSQSPSNKVTEKGKDVELRCDPISGHTALYWYRQSLGQGLEFLIYFQGNSAPDKSGLPSDRFSAERTGGSVSTLTIQRTQQEDSAVYLCASSLGTGFTDTQYFGPGTRLTVL.

The table lists this clonotype with many counts. The gene calls are TRBV12-3 or TRBV12-4 and TRBJ2-1; tentatively, D is TRBD1 (6 bases). Trimming removed 9 bases at V and 2 bases at J, with 14 bases between. CDR3 length: 14 residues. The CDR3 is CASLSGATYNEQFF. The CDR3 coding sequence is TGTGCCAGTCTATCAGGGGCGACCTACAATGAGCAGTTCTTC.

This clonotype has just a few counts. The rearrangement joins TRBV5-1 to TRBJ1-2, with D perhaps matching TRBD1 (6 bases). The ends were cut back, 0 bases at V and 2 bases at J, with 11 bases in the middle. The CDR3 is made up of 15 amino acids. From germline, CDR1 is SGHRS and CDR2 YFSETQ. CDR3 region: CASSLVRDTNYGYTF. The CDR3 DNA sequence: TGCGCCAGCAGCTTGGTCCGGGACACCAACTATGGCTACACCTTC. Complete variable domain (other parts from reference TRBV5-1 and TRBJ1-2): KAGVTQTPRYLIKTRGQQVTLSCSPISGHRSVSWYQQTPGQGLQFLFEYFSETQRNKGNFPGRFSGRQFSNSRSEMNVSTLELGDSALYLCASSLVRDTNYGYTFGSGTRLTVV.

This clonotype was counted at least ten times. The chain couples TRBV9 to TRBJ1-2; no clear D gene. CDR3 length equals 14 residues. Germline V gene lookup returns CDR1 SGDLS and CDR2 YYNGEE. V was cut by 0 bases and J by 2 bases, with 8 bases left in between. CDR3: CASSVAEENYGYTF. The CDR3 DNA reads as TGTGCCAGCAGCGTAGCGGAGGAAAACTATGGCTACACCTTC.

The V and J genes are TRBV2 and TRBJ2-2; 8 bases match TRBD1. The CDR3 contains 12 residues. CDR1 is SNHLY, CDR2 FYNNEI, per germline. Trimming cost V 7 bases and J 6 bases; bases outside gene matches: 1. CDR3 protein: CASTRGPGELFF. The CDR3 DNA follows: TGTGCCAGCACCAGGGGGCCCGGGGAGCTGTTTTTT.

This rearrangement joins TRBV6-1 to TRBJ2-7, with TRBD1 matching over 8 bases. The germline CDR1 and CDR2 sequences are MNHNS and SASEGT. This CDR3 spans 15 amino acids. V dropped 6 bases and J dropped 0; count of bases not matched to a gene: 7. The CDR3 region is CASSLDREISYEQYF. The CDR3 coding sequence is TGTGCCAGCAGCTTGGACAGGGAAATCTCCTACGAGCAGTACTTC.

This clonotype was counted many times. J is TRBJ1-6 and V is TRBV29-1, with D possibly TRBD1 on 5 matching bases. The germline V and J ends were trimmed by 5 bases and 9 bases, with 14 bases remaining between them. Per the germline V gene, CDR1 is SQVTM and CDR2 is ANQGSEA. The CDR3 spans 13 residues. CDR3 sequence: CSVKSGDVSPLHF. DNA for the CDR3: TGCAGCGTTAAATCCGGGGACGTTTCACCCCTCCACTTT. Variable domain in full (rest from reference TRBV29-1 and TRBJ1-6): SAVISQKPSRDICQRGTSLTIQCQVDSQVTMMFWYRQQPGQSLTLIATANQGSEATYESGFVIDKFPISRPNLTFSTLTVSNMSPEDSSIYLCSVKSGDVSPLHFGNGTRLTVT.

This clonotype was picked up many times. The chain is built from TRBV5-1 and TRBJ2-7; D is unclear. V was shortened by 2 bases and J by 7 bases, with 10 bases between the two germline ends. Germline lookup yields CDR1 SGHRS and CDR2 YFSETQ. This CDR3 is built from 12 residues. This CDR3 is CASSFGSREQYF. Written as DNA, the CDR3 is TGCGCCAGCAGCTTTGGCAGTCGGGAGCAGTACTTC.

This rearrangement joins TRBV7-9 to TRBJ2-1, with D possibly matching TRBD1 (6 bases). Germline V gene sequence: CDR1 SEHNR, CDR2 FQNEAQ (reference sequence). This CDR3 contains 15 residues. Between the trimmed V and J ends, which lost 5 bases and 5 bases, there was a span of 16 bases. CDR3 residues: CASSAQGKLDNEQFF. The CDR3 coding sequence is TGTGCCAGCAGCGCCCAGGGGAAACTCGACAATGAGCAGTTCTTC.

This clonotype came up many times. This chain uses TRBV6-5 with TRBJ1-5; TRBD1 is a possible D gene (5 bases). There are 15 residues in the CDR3. Germline V CDR1 and CDR2: MNHEY, SVGAGI. V was cut by 6 bases and J by 1 base, with 13 bases left in between. In DNA form, the CDR3 reads TGTGCCAGCAGCCCCTCGGGGCAGAGCAATCAGCCCCAGCATTTT. Translated: CASSPSGQSNQPQHF.

This clonotype has ten or more counts. This chain connects TRBV7-2 to TRBJ2-7; D gene ambiguous. Trimming removed 2 bases from V and 0 bases from J, with 5 bases in between. Germline V gene lookup returns CDR1 SGHTA and CDR2 FQGNSA. The CDR3 loop spans 13 amino acids. CDR3 nucleotide sequence: TGTGCCAGCAGCTTAATCAGCTCCTACGAGCAGTACTTC. Its translation is CASSLISSYEQYF.

This clonotype was seen many times. The chain carries TRBV25-1 and TRBJ1-1; D is possibly TRBD1 (5 bases). CDR1 and CDR2 (germline): MGHDK, SYGVNS. The V and J ends lost 3 bases and 4 bases respectively, with 12 bases between them. The CDR3 is 14 residues long. The CDR3 region has the DNA TGTGCCAGCAGTGACTACAGGTTAAGCACTGAAGCTTTCTTT. Encoded protein: CASSDYRLSTEAFF.

This clonotype was observed at least ten times. V is TRBV4-3 and J is TRBJ1-4; D is uncertain. CDR1 and CDR2 from the germline V gene are LGHNA and YSLEER. The CDR3 covers 15 residues. V was cut by 0 bases and J by 6 bases, with 11 bases left in between. The CDR3 here is CASSQEAGIDEKLFF. The CDR3, as DNA: TGCGCCAGCAGCCAAGAAGCCGGGATAGATGAAAAACTGTTTTTT.

This clonotype was observed at least ten times. The V call is TRBV20-1, the J call TRBJ2-7; D is unresolved. Germline V gives CDR1 DFQATT, CDR2 SNEGSKA (reference sequence). The CDR3 loop spans 15 amino acids. V was trimmed by 0 bases and J by 2 bases, leaving 14 bases between them. CDR3: CSARDRYTAPYEQYF. The CDR3, as DNA: TGCAGTGCTAGAGATCGGTATACAGCGCCCTACGAGCAGTACTTC.

This clonotype has at least ten counts. V and J are TRBV20-1 and TRBJ2-5; possibly TRBD2 for D (5 bases). This CDR3 comprises 17 residues. Per the germline V gene, CDR1 is DFQATT and CDR2 is SNEGSKA (reference sequence). The V end lost 0 bases, the J end lost 1 base, and 18 bases lay between the germline ends. CDR3 nucleotides: TGCAGTGCTAGAGAAGAGGGCATACATCTCCCCCAAGAGACCCAGTACTTC. Its translation: CSAREEGIHLPQETQYF.

This clonotype was counted many times. One junction end does not reproduce the germline sequence, and a read error may be involved. The CDR3 DNA follows: TGTGCCAGCAGCTTAGACTCAGGGGGCTACCATGAGCAGTTCTTC. Protein: CASSLDSGGYHEQFF. J is TRBJ2-1 and V is TRBV7-9; 8 bases are a match to TRBD1. Germline V CDR1 and CDR2: SEHNR, FQNEAQ (reference sequence). The CDR3 spans 15 residues.

In this sample, this clonotype turned up many times. The chain combines TRBV6-5 with TRBJ1-2, with 7 bases that match TRBD1. This CDR3 comprises 16 residues. J was trimmed by 9 bases and V by 6 bases; bases with no gene match: 19. Germline CDR1 and CDR2: MNHEY and SVGAGI. DNA of the CDR3: TGTGCCAGCAGCCCCAAGGCCTCCAGGGGGTTTTGGAGCTACACCTTC. This encodes CASSPKASRGFWSYTF.

This clonotype was found many times. V and J are TRBV20-1 and TRBJ1-1, with 7 bases aligning to TRBD1. Germline-derived CDR1 and CDR2 are DFQATT and SNEGSKA (reference sequence). The CDR3 loop spans 14 amino acids. The V and J ends lost 6 bases and 10 bases, in that order; junction bases with no gene match: 17. DNA of the CDR3: TGCAGTGCCCTGAACCAGGGGGACGGCGGGGGAGCTTTCTTT. It codes for CSALNQGDGGGAFF.

This clonotype showed up many times. The chain links TRBV20-1 to TRBJ2-3, with D possibly called TRBD1 or TRBD2 (5 bases each). Germline values: CDR1 DFQATT, CDR2 SNEGSKA (reference sequence). V was shortened by 6 bases and J by 0 bases, with 13 bases between the two germline ends. There are 14 residues in the CDR3. The CDR3 region is CSASTGRSTDTQYF. The CDR3 coding sequence is TGCAGTGCATCCACGGGACGAAGCACAGATACGCAGTATTTT.

The chain has TRBV10-3 and TRBJ2-1, with TRBD2 matching 7 bases. The CDR3 loop spans 15 amino acids. Germline V gives CDR1 ENHRY, CDR2 SYGVKD. The trim removed 6 bases at V and 0 bases at J, leaving 5 bases unmatched. The CDR3 nucleotides read TGTGCCATCAGAGCGACTAGCAACTCCTACAATGAGCAGTTCTTC. This translates into CAIRATSNSYNEQFF.

Ten or more counts support this clonotype. This rearrangement joins TRBV12-3 or TRBV12-4 to TRBJ2-2; 7 bases fit TRBD1. V shed 5 bases, J shed 4 bases, and the junction held 7 bases outside the gene matches. The CDR3 contains 15 residues. The CDR3 coding sequence is TGTGCCAGCAGTCCGATGACAGGGATCACCGGGGAGCTGTTTTTT. This gives the protein CASSPMTGITGELFF.

This chain links TRBV5-1 with TRBJ2-6; no definite D call. CDR3 length: 14 residues. Germline loops: CDR1 SGHRS, CDR2 YFSETQ. V was clipped by 1 base and J by 2 bases, with 4 bases between them. The CDR3 DNA sequence: TGCGCCAGCAGCTTGCTTACTGGGGCCAACGTCCTGACTTTC. Translation gives CASSLLTGANVLTF.